The source of this T cell receptor (beta chain) is a study of blood T cells in healthy people across ages. Points from the study as a whole: No one knew whether donors had CMV, which possibly confounded expanded clonotype changes.

The authors ran a second PCR of roughly 6 to 12 cycles using a sample-barcoded 5' primer and a J-beta primer mix. TCRdb redid the calling of the 5' RACE reads with MiXCR, one entry per CDR3 protein. Of about 930,000 distinct CDR3 sequences listed, approximately 32% are singletons. Investigators took around 10 milliliters of peripheral blood from every donor. Points on this clonotype: No antigen is known for it.

This sample also appeared in a second study, on T cells of mothers and their children. That source adds: Sequencing got over 9 million TCR beta CDR3 reads from each mother and roughly 3 million from each child.

Sequenced sample: blood. The receptor was derived from a middle-aged woman in good health.

The CDR3 region is CASSTDASYEQYF. In nucleotides, the CDR3 is TGCGCCAGCAGCACGGACGCCTCCTACGAGCAGTACTTC. The chain carries TRBV5-1 and TRBJ2-7; D uncertain. Trimming shortened V by 4 bases and J by 0 bases, and 8 bases separated the two germline ends. The germline gives CDR1 SGHRS, CDR2 YFSETQ. The CDR3 has 13 amino acids.